This TCR beta chain emerged from a study of blood T cell repertoires in COVID-19. For the study at large: PBMCs, B-cell-depleted T cells, or T cells provided the cDNA or gDNA that made up the material.

TCRdb's table, derived via immunoSEQ multiplex PCR, lists solely in-frame clones and lacks some. The table lists more than 95,000 clones, 90% of them singletons, with 1.8% in the top ten. The CDR3 spans 15 residues. Germline V lookup: CDR1 LGHNA, CDR2 YSLEER. Germline trimming cut 2 bases from V and 6 bases from J; bases unmatched to any gene: 3. The sequenced material came from peripheral blood. This chain uses TRBV4-3 with TRBJ2-4; 11 bases line up with TRBD1. This TCR was sampled from a human donor with active COVID-19. The donor label of this sample is uncertain. CDR3 amino acids: CASSQTGTGGNIQYF. Here the CDR3 DNA reads TGCGCCAGCAGCCAAACCGGGACAGGGGGAAACATTCAGTACTTC.